These T cell receptor beta chains were read from a single sample in a study of T cells in Graves' hyperthyroidism and ophthalmopathy. TCRdb called the multiplex PCR reads again in MiXCR, with one record for every CDR3 protein. Seen here are around 300,000 distinct CDR3 sequences, 20% to 25% observed once, and the top ten hold around 62%. The sequenced sample was blood. Receptor source: a man under 40 with Graves' ophthalmopathy. The CDR3 runs from the conserved cysteine through the conserved F or W. A D gene is named only where the DNA matches it firmly. Where a row states a size, it is once, few, many or the class of an expanded clone; other rows omit it.

V gene: TRBV28
J gene: TRBJ1-1
clone size: few
D gene: -
CDR3 DNA: TGTGCCAGCAGTGTCTCCGTGGGCGCGATGAACACTGAAGCTTTCTTT
CDR3 protein: CASSVSVGAMNTEAFF

V gene: TRBV9
J gene: TRBJ2-1
clone size: many
D gene: TRBD2
CDR3 DNA: TGTGCCAGCAGCGTAGCGTCGGGAGGGCGGTACAATGAGCAGTTCTTC
CDR3 protein: CASSVASGGRYNEQFF

V gene: TRBV7-2
J gene: TRBJ2-3
clone size: few
D gene: TRBD2
CDR3 DNA: TGTGCCAGCAGCCTCCAGCTGGGCGGGAGGAGGGCAGATACGCAGTATTTT
CDR3 protein: CASSLQLGGRRADTQYF

V gene: TRBV5-1
J gene: TRBJ1-2
clone size: -
D gene: -
CDR3 DNA: TGCGCCAGCAGCGCGGAGGTGACAGTTCTCTATGGCTACACCTTC
CDR3 protein: CASSAEVTVLYGYTF

V gene: TRBV28
J gene: TRBJ2-3
clone size: -
D gene: TRBD2
CDR3 DNA: TGTGCCAGAGAGGATAGCGGGAGGCACCCCGTTTTACTCCCGTATTTT
CDR3 protein: CAREDSGRHPVLLPYF

V gene: TRBV6-1
J gene: TRBJ2-3
clone size: few
D gene: -
CDR3 DNA: TGTGCCAGCAGTGACATGCGGTCAGATACGCAGTATTTT
CDR3 protein: CASSDMRSDTQYF

V gene: TRBV4-1
J gene: TRBJ2-2
clone size: many
D gene: -
CDR3 DNA: TGCGCCAGCAGCCCTGGCGGGACCGGGGAGCTGTTTTTT
CDR3 protein: CASSPGGTGELFF

V gene: TRBV30
J gene: TRBJ2-2
clone size: -
D gene: -
CDR3 DNA: TGTAGTGTAAGAGGGGCCGGGGAGCTGTTTTTT
CDR3 protein: CSVRGAGELFF

V gene: TRBV15
J gene: TRBJ2-5
clone size: -
D gene: -
CDR3 DNA: TGTGCCACCAGCAGAGGGGGGGGGACAGAAGAGACCCAGTACTTC
CDR3 protein: CATSRGGGTEETQYF

V gene: TRBV5-1
J gene: TRBJ1-4
clone size: few
D gene: -
CDR3 DNA: TGCGCCAGCAGCAGCGGCAGGCTCGCAACTAATGAAAAACTGTTTTTT
CDR3 protein: CASSSGRLATNEKLFF

V gene: TRBV5-1
J gene: TRBJ1-5
clone size: many
D gene: TRBD1
CDR3 DNA: TGCGCCAGCAGGCCCGGGACAGGGGTCAATCAGCCCCAGCATTTT
CDR3 protein: CASRPGTGVNQPQHF

V gene: TRBV3-1
J gene: TRBJ1-1
clone size: many
D gene: TRBD1
CDR3 DNA: TGTGCCAGCAGCCCATACCGGACAGGCGGGACTGAAGCTTTCTTT
CDR3 protein: CASSPYRTGGTEAFF

V gene: TRBV5-8
J gene: TRBJ2-5
clone size: once
D gene: -
CDR3 DNA: TGTGCCAGCAGCCTACAGCTGCAAGAGACCCAGTACTTC
CDR3 protein: CASSLQLQETQYF

V gene: TRBV28
J gene: TRBJ1-2
clone size: -
D gene: -
CDR3 DNA: TGTGCCAGCAGTCCGACAGAACCCTATGGCTACACCTTC
CDR3 protein: CASSPTEPYGYTF

V gene: TRBV2
J gene: TRBJ2-1
clone size: few
D gene: TRBD2
CDR3 DNA: TGTGCCAGCAGTGAAACGGGAGGGGGGGCCAATGAGCAGTTCTTC
CDR3 protein: CASSETGGGANEQFF

V gene: TRBV29-1
J gene: TRBJ2-5
clone size: -
D gene: TRBD2
CDR3 DNA: TGCAGCGTTGAAGCGGGAGGTGAGACCCAGTACTTC
CDR3 protein: CSVEAGGETQYF

V gene: TRBV7-6
J gene: TRBJ2-1
clone size: many
D gene: -
CDR3 DNA: TGTGCCAGCAGCTTAGTGGGCCAGGGGGAGCAGTTCTTC
CDR3 protein: CASSLVGQGEQFF

V gene: TRBV6-1
J gene: TRBJ2-2
clone size: -
D gene: -
CDR3 DNA: TGTGCCAGCAGTGAAGTGGACAACACCGGGGAGCTGTTTTTT
CDR3 protein: CASSEVDNTGELFF